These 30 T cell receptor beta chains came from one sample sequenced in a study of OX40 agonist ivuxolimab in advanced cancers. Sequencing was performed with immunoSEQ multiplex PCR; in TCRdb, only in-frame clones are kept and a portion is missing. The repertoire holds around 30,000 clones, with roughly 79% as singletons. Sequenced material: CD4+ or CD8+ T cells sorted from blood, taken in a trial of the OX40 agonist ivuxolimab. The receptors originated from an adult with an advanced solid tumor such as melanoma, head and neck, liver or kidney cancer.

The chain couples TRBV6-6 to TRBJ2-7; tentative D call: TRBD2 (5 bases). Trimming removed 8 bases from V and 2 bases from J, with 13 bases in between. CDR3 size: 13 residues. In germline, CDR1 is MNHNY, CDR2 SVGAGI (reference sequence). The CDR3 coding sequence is TGTGCCAGCGGCGAGGGCAGGACCTACGAGCAGTACTTC. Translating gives CASGEGRTYEQYF.

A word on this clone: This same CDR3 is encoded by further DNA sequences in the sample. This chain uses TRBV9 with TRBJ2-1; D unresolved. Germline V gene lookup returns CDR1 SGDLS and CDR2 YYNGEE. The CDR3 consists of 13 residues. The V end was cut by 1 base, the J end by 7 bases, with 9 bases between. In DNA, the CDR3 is TGTGCCAGCAGCGTAAATTCTGCGAATGAGCAGTTCTTC. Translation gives CASSVNSANEQFF.

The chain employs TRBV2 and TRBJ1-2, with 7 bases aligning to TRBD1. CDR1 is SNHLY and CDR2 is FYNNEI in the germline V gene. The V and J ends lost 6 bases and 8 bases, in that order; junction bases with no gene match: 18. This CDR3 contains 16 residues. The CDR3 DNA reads TGTGCCAGCAGGGACGATACAGGGGCAGCAGGTCGCGGCTACACCTTC. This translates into CASRDDTGAAGRGYTF. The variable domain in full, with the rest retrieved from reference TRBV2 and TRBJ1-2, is EPEVTQTPSHQVTQMGQEVILRCVPISNHLYFYWYRQILGQKVEFLVSFYNNEISEKSEIFDDQFSVERPDGSNFTLKIRSTKLEDSAMYFCASRDDTGAAGRGYTFGSGTRLTVV.

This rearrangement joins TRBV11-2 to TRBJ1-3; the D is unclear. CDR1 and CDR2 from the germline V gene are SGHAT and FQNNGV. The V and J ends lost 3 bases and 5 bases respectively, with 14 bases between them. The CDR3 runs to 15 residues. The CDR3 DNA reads TGTGCCAGCAGCTTCGAACCGGGAGCCCGAAACACCATATATTTT. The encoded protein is CASSFEPGARNTIYF.

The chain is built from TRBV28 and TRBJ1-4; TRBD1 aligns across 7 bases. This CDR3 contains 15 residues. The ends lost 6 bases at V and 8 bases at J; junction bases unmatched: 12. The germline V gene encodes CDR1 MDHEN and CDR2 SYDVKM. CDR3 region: CASSPVGQGVEKLFF. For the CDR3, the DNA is TGTGCCAGCAGCCCCGTAGGCCAGGGGGTCGAAAAACTGTTTTTT.

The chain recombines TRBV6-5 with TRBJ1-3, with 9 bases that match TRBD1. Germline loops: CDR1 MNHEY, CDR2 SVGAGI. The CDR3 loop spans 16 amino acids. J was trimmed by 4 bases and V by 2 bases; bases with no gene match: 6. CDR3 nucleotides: TGTGCCAGCAGTTACCACACCGGGACAGGGGGAAACACCATATATTTT. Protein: CASSYHTGTGGNTIYF.

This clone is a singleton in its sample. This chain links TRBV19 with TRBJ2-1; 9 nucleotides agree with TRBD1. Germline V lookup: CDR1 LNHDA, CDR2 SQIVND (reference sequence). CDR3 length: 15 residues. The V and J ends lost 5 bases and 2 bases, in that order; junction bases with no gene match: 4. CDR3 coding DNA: TGTGCCAGTAGTGTGGGACAGGGCCCCTACAATGAGCAGTTCTTC. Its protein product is CASSVGQGPYNEQFF.

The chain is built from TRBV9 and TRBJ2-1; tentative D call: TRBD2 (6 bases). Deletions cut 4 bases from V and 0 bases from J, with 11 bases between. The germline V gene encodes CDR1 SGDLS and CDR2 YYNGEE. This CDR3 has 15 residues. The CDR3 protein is CASSLGTHSYNEQFF. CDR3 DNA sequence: TGTGCCAGCAGCCTCGGGACTCACTCCTACAATGAGCAGTTCTTC.

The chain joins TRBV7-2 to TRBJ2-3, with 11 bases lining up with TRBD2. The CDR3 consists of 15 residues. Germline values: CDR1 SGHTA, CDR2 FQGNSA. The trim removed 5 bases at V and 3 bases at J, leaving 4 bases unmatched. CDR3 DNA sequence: TGTGCCAGCAGCGCAAGACTAGCGGGGACAGATACGCAGTATTTT. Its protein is CASSARLAGTDTQYF.

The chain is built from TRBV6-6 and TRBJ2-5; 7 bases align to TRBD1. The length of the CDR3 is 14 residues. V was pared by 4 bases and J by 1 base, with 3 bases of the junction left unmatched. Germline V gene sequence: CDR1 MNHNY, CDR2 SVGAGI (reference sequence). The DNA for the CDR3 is TGTGCCAGCAGTTCCGGACAGGCCCAAGAGACCCAGTACTTC. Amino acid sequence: CASSSGQAQETQYF.

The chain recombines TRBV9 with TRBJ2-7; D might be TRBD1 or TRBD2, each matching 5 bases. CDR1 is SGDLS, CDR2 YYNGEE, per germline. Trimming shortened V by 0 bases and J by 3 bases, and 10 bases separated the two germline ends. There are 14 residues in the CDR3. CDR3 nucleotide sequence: TGTGCCAGCAGCGTAGCCGGGGACGGCTACGAGCAGTACTTC. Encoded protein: CASSVAGDGYEQYF.

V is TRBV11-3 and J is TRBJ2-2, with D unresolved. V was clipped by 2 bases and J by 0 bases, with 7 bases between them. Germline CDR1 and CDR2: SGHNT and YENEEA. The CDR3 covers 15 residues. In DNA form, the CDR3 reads TGTGCCAGCAGCTTAACCAGACCGAACACCGGGGAGCTGTTTTTT. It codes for CASSLTRPNTGELFF.

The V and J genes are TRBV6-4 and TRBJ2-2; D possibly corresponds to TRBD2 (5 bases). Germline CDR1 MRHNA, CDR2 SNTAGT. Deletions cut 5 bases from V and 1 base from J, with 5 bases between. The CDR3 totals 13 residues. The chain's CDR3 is CASSSGNTGELFF. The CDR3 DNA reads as TGTGCCAGCAGTAGCGGGAACACCGGGGAGCTGTTTTTT.

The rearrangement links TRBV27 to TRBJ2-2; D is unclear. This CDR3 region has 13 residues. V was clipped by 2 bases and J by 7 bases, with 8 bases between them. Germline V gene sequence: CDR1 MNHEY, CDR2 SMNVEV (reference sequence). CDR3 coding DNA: TGTGCCAGCAGTTTAGAGTTCGGCGGGGAGCTGTTTTTT. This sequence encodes CASSLEFGGELFF.

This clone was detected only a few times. The CDR3 DNA reads as TGTGCCAGCAGCTCCTCTCCCGACAGCAAGCAGTACTTC. Translation: CASSSSPDSKQYF. V is TRBV7-9 and J is TRBJ2-7; possible D gene TRBD1, 5 bases. The germline V gene has CDR1 SEHNR and CDR2 FQNEAQ (reference sequence). Trimming removed 4 bases at V and 8 bases at J, with 15 bases between. The CDR3 contains 13 residues.

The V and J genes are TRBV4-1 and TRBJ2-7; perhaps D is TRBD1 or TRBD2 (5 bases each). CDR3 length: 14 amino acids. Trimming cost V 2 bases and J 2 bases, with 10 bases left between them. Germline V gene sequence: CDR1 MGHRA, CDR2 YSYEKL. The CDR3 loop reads CASSQRDPPYEQYF. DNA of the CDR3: TGCGCCAGCAGCCAACGGGACCCTCCCTACGAGCAGTACTTC.

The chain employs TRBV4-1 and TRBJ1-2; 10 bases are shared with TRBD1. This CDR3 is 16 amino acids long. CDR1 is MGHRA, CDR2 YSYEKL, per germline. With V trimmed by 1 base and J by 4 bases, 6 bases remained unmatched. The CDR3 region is CASSQAGGQGSYGYTF. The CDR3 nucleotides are TGCGCCAGCAGCCAAGCAGGGGGACAGGGGAGCTATGGCTACACCTTC.

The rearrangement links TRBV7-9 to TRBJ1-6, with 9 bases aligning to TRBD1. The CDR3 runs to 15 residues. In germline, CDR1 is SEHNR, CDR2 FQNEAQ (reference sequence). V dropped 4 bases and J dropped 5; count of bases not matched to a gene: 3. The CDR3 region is CASSSGTGNNSPLHF. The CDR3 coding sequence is TGTGCCAGCAGCTCCGGGACAGGGAATAATTCACCCCTCCACTTT.

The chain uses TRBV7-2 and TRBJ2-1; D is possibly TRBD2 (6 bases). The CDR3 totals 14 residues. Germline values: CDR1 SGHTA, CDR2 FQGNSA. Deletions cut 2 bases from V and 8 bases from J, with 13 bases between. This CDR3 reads CASSLKDTSYEQFF. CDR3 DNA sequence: TGTGCCAGCAGCTTAAAGGACACTAGCTATGAGCAGTTCTTC.

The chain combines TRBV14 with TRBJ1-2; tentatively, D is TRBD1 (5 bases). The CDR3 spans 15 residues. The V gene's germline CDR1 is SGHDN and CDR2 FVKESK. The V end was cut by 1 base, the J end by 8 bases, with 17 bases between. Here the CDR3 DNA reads TGTGCCAGCAGCCAAGCTAGTACGGTGAGGGGCGGCTACACCTTC. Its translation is CASSQASTVRGGYTF.

Here the CDR3 reads CASSYEETQYF. The DNA for the CDR3 is TGTGCCAGCAGCTACGAAGAGACCCAGTACTTC. The rearrangement joins TRBV7-9 to TRBJ2-7, with D uncertain. Matching the DNA end better, TRBJ2-5 makes the J call doubtful. The germline V gene has CDR1 SEHNR and CDR2 FQNEAQ (reference sequence). CDR3 length equals 11 residues.

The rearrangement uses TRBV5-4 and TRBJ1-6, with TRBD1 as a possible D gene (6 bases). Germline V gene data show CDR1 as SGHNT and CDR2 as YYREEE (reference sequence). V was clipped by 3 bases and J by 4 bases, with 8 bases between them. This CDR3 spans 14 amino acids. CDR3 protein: CASSSTGYNSPLHF. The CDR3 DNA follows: TGTGCCAGCAGCTCGACAGGTTATAATTCACCCCTCCACTTT. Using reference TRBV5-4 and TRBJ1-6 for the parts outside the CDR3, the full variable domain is ETGVTQSPTHLIKTRGQQVTLRCSSQSGHNTVSWYQQALGQGPQFIFQYYREEENGRGNFPPRFSGLQFPNYSSELNVNALELDDSALYLCASSSTGYNSPLHFGNGTRLTVT.

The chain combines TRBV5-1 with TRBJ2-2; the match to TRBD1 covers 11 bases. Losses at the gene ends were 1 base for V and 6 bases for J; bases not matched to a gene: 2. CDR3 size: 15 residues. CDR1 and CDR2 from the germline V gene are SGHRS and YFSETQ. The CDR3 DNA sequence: TGCGCCAGCAGCTTGAGGACAGGGGGCTCCGGGGAGCTGTTTTTT. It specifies CASSLRTGGSGELFF.

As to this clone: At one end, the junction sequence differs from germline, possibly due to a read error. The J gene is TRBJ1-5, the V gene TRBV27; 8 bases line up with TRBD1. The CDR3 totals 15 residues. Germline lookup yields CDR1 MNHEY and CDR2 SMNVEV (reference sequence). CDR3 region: CASSLSQGARQPQHF. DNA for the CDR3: TGTGCCAGCAGTCTATCCCAGGGGGCTCGGCAGCCCCAGCATTTT.

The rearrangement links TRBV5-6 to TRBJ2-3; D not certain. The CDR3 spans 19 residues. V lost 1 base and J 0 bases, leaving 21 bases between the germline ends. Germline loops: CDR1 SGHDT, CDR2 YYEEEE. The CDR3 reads CASSLFGAVIQTSTDTQYF. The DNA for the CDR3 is TGTGCCAGCAGCTTGTTTGGTGCTGTTATACAGACTAGCACAGATACGCAGTATTTT.

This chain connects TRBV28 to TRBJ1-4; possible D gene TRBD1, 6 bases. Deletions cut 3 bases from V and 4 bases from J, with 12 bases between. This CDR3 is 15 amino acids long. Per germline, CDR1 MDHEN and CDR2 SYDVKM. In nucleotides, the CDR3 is TGTGCCAGCAGTTTTGTAGGGGGAGGTAATGAAAAACTGTTTTTT. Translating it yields CASSFVGGGNEKLFF.

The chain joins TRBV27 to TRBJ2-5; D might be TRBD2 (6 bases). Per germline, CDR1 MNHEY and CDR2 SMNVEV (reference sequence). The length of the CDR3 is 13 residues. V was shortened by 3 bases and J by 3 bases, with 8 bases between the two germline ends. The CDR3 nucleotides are TGTGCCAGCAGTTTCGGCGGGGAAGAGACCCAGTACTTC. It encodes CASSFGGEETQYF.

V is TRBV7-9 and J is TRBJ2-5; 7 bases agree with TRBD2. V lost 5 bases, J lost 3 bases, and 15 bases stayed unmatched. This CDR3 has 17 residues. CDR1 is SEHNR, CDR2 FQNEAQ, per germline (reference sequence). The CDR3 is CASSPRFAGAMKETQYF. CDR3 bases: TGTGCCAGCAGCCCCCGATTTGCGGGAGCGATGAAAGAGACCCAGTACTTC.

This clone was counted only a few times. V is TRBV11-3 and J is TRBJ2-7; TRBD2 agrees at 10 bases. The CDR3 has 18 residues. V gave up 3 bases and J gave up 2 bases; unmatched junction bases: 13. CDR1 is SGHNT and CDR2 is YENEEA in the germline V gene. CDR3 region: CASSFRDPAGGPTYEQYF. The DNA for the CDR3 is TGTGCCAGCAGCTTTCGAGATCCAGCGGGAGGGCCTACCTACGAGCAGTACTTC.

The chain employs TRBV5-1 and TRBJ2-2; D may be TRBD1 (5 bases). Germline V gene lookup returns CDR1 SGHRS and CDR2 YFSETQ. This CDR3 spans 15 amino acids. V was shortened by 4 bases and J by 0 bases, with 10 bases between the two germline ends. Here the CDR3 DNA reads TGCGCCAGCAGCCAAAGACAGTCGAACACCGGGGAGCTGTTTTTT. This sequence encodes CASSQRQSNTGELFF.